Below, 18 T cell receptor beta chains from the same sample are listed, as sequenced in a study of molecular identifiers for immune sequencing clone quantification. A single record per CDR3 protein comes from TCRdb applying MiXCR to the PCR reads. The data contain 38,000 or so distinct CDR3 sequences, less than 20% of them singletons. Input material: naive CD8+ T cells from blood, with Jurkat cell RNA spiked in. Subset denoted: FACS-sorted CD8+CD4-CCR7+CD45RA+ naive T cells. Receptors were obtained from a human donor in good health. Some libraries in this study had Jurkat cell RNA spiked in.

The chain employs TRBV27 and TRBJ2-1; D ambiguous. The germline gives CDR1 MNHEY, CDR2 SMNVEV (reference sequence). Between the trimmed V and J ends, which lost 4 bases and 12 bases, there was a span of 10 bases. There are 11 residues in the CDR3. CDR3 DNA: TGTGCCAGCAGTTCTTCTGATGGGCAGTTCTTC. This codes for CASSSSDGQFF.

This clonotype was detected many times. V gene TRBV12-3 or TRBV12-4 combines with J gene TRBJ2-7; D unclear. The V and J ends lost 3 bases and 3 bases respectively, with 6 bases between them. CDR3 size: 12 residues. CDR3: CASSLMNYEQYF. The CDR3 DNA reads as TGTGCCAGCAGTTTGATGAACTACGAGCAGTACTTC.

The chain is built from TRBV12-3 or TRBV12-4 and TRBJ1-2; TRBD1 might be the D (5 bases). The V gene lost 5 bases and the J gene lost 0 bases, with 7 bases spanning the gap. The CDR3 has 13 amino acids. The CDR3: CASSQTANYGYTF. CDR3 nucleotides: TGTGCCAGCAGTCAGACAGCTAACTATGGCTACACCTTC.

This clonotype was picked up many times. The V and J genes are TRBV27 and TRBJ2-7; D is ambiguous. Germline-derived CDR1 and CDR2 are MNHEY and SMNVEV (reference sequence). This CDR3 has 14 amino acids. Trimming shortened V by 1 base and J by 0 bases, and 7 bases separated the two germline ends. The CDR3 coding sequence is TGTGCCAGCAGTTTATATGATAGCTCCTACGAGCAGTACTTC. As protein: CASSLYDSSYEQYF.

The table lists this clonotype with a few counts. The chain links TRBV13 to TRBJ1-1; 12 nucleotides align to TRBD1. From germline, CDR1 is PRHDT and CDR2 FYEKMQ (reference sequence). The CDR3 loop spans 17 amino acids. V trimming: 1 base; J trimming: 0 bases; junction bases outside the gene matches: 3. The CDR3 loop is CASSLAGTGGMNTEAFF. The CDR3 DNA reads as TGTGCCAGCAGCTTAGCCGGGACAGGGGGCATGAACACTGAAGCTTTCTTT.

The gene calls are TRBV4-2 and TRBJ2-1; TRBD2 matches 9 bases. This CDR3 spans 15 amino acids. V lost 1 base and J lost 4; bases outside the gene matches: 2. Germline V CDR1 and CDR2: LGHNA, YNFKEQ. In nucleotides, the CDR3 is TGTGCCAGCAGCCAAGCTAGCGGGGAGTACAATGAGCAGTTCTTC. Its translation is CASSQASGEYNEQFF.

This clonotype was found many times. The chain has TRBV7-2 and TRBJ2-7; 10 bases agree with TRBD1. This CDR3 has 15 amino acids. J gave up 3 bases and V 3 bases, and 5 bases lay outside the gene matches. The germline gives CDR1 SGHTA, CDR2 FQGNSA. CDR3 protein: CASSLSGTGVYEQYF. The DNA for the CDR3 is TGTGCCAGCAGCTTGTCCGGGACAGGGGTCTACGAGCAGTACTTC.

This clonotype has ten or more counts. The chain carries TRBV27 and TRBJ2-3; unclear D gene. The germline gives CDR1 MNHEY, CDR2 SMNVEV (reference sequence). This CDR3 comprises 15 residues. V was cut by 2 bases and J by 1 base, with 10 bases left in between. CDR3 coding DNA: TGTGCCAGCAGTTTACTAGTGGGTGGCACAGATACGCAGTATTTT. As protein: CASSLLVGGTDTQYF.

V is TRBV3-1 and J is TRBJ2-7; TRBD2 is a possible D gene (6 bases). The CDR3 has 17 residues. Trimming shortened V by 1 base and J by 3 bases, and 19 bases separated the two germline ends. Germline V gene lookup returns CDR1 LGHDT and CDR2 YNNKEL (reference sequence). The DNA for the CDR3 is TGTGCCAGCAGCCAAGTTATCTGGAGGGCCGGGTTCTACGAGCAGTACTTC. Its protein product is CASSQVIWRAGFYEQYF.

The chain carries TRBV28 and TRBJ2-7; 11 bases are a match to TRBD2. This CDR3 has 16 amino acids. With 5 bases clipped from V and 4 bases from J, the junction kept 10 bases outside the gene matches. Germline CDR1 MDHEN, CDR2 SYDVKM. The CDR3 DNA follows: TGTGCCAGCAGTCCAGGCGCAACTAGCGGGAGTTACGAGCAGTACTTC. Translating it yields CASSPGATSGSYEQYF.

This clonotype was counted once. Possible read error: a much larger clone is one base away. The rearrangement joins TRBV5-1 to TRBJ1-5, with a tentative D call TRBD1 (6 bases). Per the germline V gene, CDR1 is SGHRS and CDR2 is YFSETQ. The CDR3 extends over 12 amino acids. V was trimmed by 7 bases and J by 11 bases, leaving 16 bases between them. The CDR3 here is CASPLLGGSQHF. CDR3 coding DNA: TGCGCCAGCCCCCTCCTAGGGGGGTCCCAGCATTTT.

This clonotype was picked up many times. The rearrangement uses TRBV12-3 or TRBV12-4 and TRBJ1-3; 10 bases are a match to TRBD1. The CDR3 has 17 residues. V dropped 3 bases and J dropped 3; count of bases not matched to a gene: 8. Here the CDR3 reads CASSFPGQGKGGNTIYF. For the CDR3, the DNA is TGTGCCAGCAGTTTCCCGGGACAGGGGAAAGGTGGAAACACCATATATTTT.

This clonotype was seen many times. V gene TRBV12-3 or TRBV12-4 combines with J gene TRBJ2-7, with TRBD2 identical over 7 bases. CDR3 size: 14 residues. J was trimmed by 4 bases and V by 6 bases; bases with no gene match: 9. The CDR3, as DNA: TGTGCCAGCAGGGCAGGCGGGAGTTTGTACGAGCAGTACTTC. As protein: CASRAGGSLYEQYF.

This clonotype was picked up many times. The chain combines TRBV5-1 with TRBJ2-7, with D tentatively TRBD1 or TRBD2 (5 bases each). Germline CDR1 reads SGHRS; CDR2 reads YFSETQ. V was trimmed by 1 base and J by 5 bases, leaving 16 bases between them. CDR3 length equals 15 residues. The CDR3 loop reads CASSLLTGWGNEQYF. CDR3 DNA: TGCGCCAGCAGCTTGTTGACGGGGTGGGGGAACGAGCAGTACTTC.

There are many counts of this clonotype. The chain has TRBV29-1 and TRBJ2-1; weak D call: TRBD2 (6 bases). The CDR3 is made up of 14 amino acids. With 4 bases removed from V and 7 bases from J, the gap between germline ends came to 17 bases. CDR1 and CDR2 from the germline V gene are SQVTM and ANQGSEA. The CDR3 here is CSVGGTNIGNEQFF. In nucleotides, the CDR3 is TGCAGCGTTGGCGGGACGAACATCGGGAATGAGCAGTTCTTC.

The chain carries TRBV13 and TRBJ2-1; 9 positions agree with TRBD1. V trimming: 4 bases; J trimming: 8 bases; junction bases outside the gene matches: 6. Germline CDR1 reads PRHDT; CDR2 reads FYEKMQ (reference sequence). The CDR3 sequence is 14 residues long. This CDR3 reads CASSSGTGKDEQFF. The CDR3 DNA follows: TGTGCCAGCAGCTCCGGGACAGGGAAGGATGAGCAGTTCTTC.

This clonotype occurred many times. The CDR3 protein is CSVEEGTKAGELFF. The DNA of the CDR3 is TGCAGCGTTGAAGAGGGGACAAAGGCCGGGGAGCTGTTTTTT. The chain recombines TRBV29-1 with TRBJ2-2, with D perhaps TRBD1 (6 bases). The CDR3 sequence is 14 residues long. Trimming pared 0 bases from V and 6 bases from J, leaving 11 bases between. Germline CDR1 and CDR2: SQVTM and ANQGSEA.

This clonotype was recorded many times. The chain couples TRBV7-2 to TRBJ2-7; unclear D gene. From germline, CDR1 is SGHTA and CDR2 FQGNSA. V lost 4 bases, J lost 4 bases, and 17 bases lay in between. This CDR3 has 15 residues. CDR3 sequence: CASSWFAGPKYEQYF. In DNA form, the CDR3 reads TGTGCCAGCAGCTGGTTTGCCGGTCCAAAATACGAGCAGTACTTC.